The clone carrying this TCR beta chain was recorded at least ten times. Its specificity is unknown. The read terminates 3 residues ahead of where the CDR3 ends, so the germline J gene completes it. The repertoire was sequenced with immunoSEQ multiplex PCR; TCRdb's copy has only in-frame clones and lacks some. The sample contains tens of thousands of clones, none of them singletons. Caucasian heritage predominated among both patients and controls. This sample is part of a study of T cell clonality in common variable immunodeficiency. The CDR3 is 15 residues long. CDR1 and CDR2 (germline): SGHAT, FQNNGV. Trimming at V came to 6 bases and at J to 2 bases, leaving 9 bases not matched to a gene. Study-wide findings and caveats: Fewer deletions and N-nucleotide insertions were reportedly seen in common variable immunodeficiency TCR beta sequences. Compared with controls, CVID subjects had fewer shared TCRbeta clones. Repertoire-complication correlations in CVID were limited by patient heterogeneity.

The chain couples TRBV11-2 to TRBJ2-5; 7 bases are shared with TRBD1. The source is a person aged 18 to 70 in good health. Input material: peripheral blood mononuclear cells. The CDR3 DNA, read in part, is TGTGCCAGCAGTTCGGCCCAGGGGGTACAAGAGACC. It translates to CASSSAQGVQET. The entire CDR3 protein is CASSSAQGVQETQYF.